This TCR beta chain was identified during a study of CD8 T cell repertoires and HIV-1 epitope variants (dated by TCRdb to the early 2020s). For context, the study as a whole: T cells were stimulated in separate culture wells with each of twenty-five peptides representing autologous and known Gag and Nef epitope variants. An aliquot of 1M T cells was saved as an uncultured baseline condition, separate from the roughly 80 T cell cultures. The control conditions were a CMV, EBV and flu peptide pool, the Ebola AY9 epitope as a negative control, and a well with no peptide. Using the EasySep Human T Cell Enrichment Kit, T cells were enriched and then co-cultured with an equal number of autologous T cell-negative cells acting as antigen-presenting cells. A total of more than 80 T cell cultures were run, with each culture condition done in triplicate except for one peptide, which was done in duplicate. The epitopes tested covered three Gag epitope families plus Nef HW9 and YT9. Cultures were maintained for 10 days in IMDM with gentamicin, and half-media changes adding IL-2, IL-7 and IL-15 were performed on days 3 and 7. General findings and caveats noted by the study authors: The assay could identify only TCR beta chains and pointed to proliferation in response to antigen, not to T cell function or cytokine profile. Of the nine antigen-specific TCR beta clonotypes identified, six appeared cross-reactive for autologous or known escape epitope variants. A handful of clonotypes recognized the Nef KF9 family and one the HW9 family, with no responses to the TAALDMSHF plasma variant.

Taken from cysteine to phenylalanine, the CDR3 has 14 residues. Solely the CDR3 DNA is kept, with 42 bases framed from the first base. From the germline V gene, CDR1 is LGHNA and CDR2 is YNFKEQ. At the junction V is shortened by 3 bases and J by 4 bases, with 12 bases in between. Sequencing of TCR beta CDR3 regions was performed at survey depth on the immunoSEQ platform. The QIAamp DNA micro kit was used to extract genomic DNA from every cultured and uncultured CD8+ T cell population. From the authors' description of their analysis: Samples with fewer than 5,000 productive reads were excluded, resulting in the removal of about 6% of the roughly 75 HIV peptide-stimulated cultures. A MANAFEST web app trimmed sequences to CDR3 and removed nonproductive sequences, CDR3s under 5 amino acids, and those not starting C or ending F/W. For a clonotype to count as antigen-specific, the clonotype had to expand relative to the no-peptide control in at least 2 of 3 replicates at FDR 0.01, and only within one epitope family. In addition, a specific clonotype needed a frequency at least fivefold higher than in wells stimulated with peptides from other epitope families. Here the immuneACCESS table is served through TCRdb, limited to in-frame sequences with V and J called. Missing clones are a known gap in these copies; in checked studies unresolved V genes cover under half, and the rest lacks a known reason. V and J calls and clone size are given by that table; D and trimming were obtained from the DNA. The sample has some 4,500 clones on record, around 74% of them singletons. The ten largest make up roughly 40% of the sample.

The EasySep Human CD8+ T Cell Enrichment Kit was used on day 10 to isolate CD8+ T cells from every culture. Remarks on this clone: Its recognized antigen is unknown. Base qualities were left out, and no much larger clone turns up one base away.

The chain is encoded by TRBV4-2 joined to TRBJ2-5; the D segment is perhaps TRBD1 or TRBD2, each sharing 5 matched bases. This TCR was recovered from a male donor with HIV. Sequencing used cultured CD8+ T cells derived from PBMCs. The CDR3 reads CASSQVEGTETQYF. The nucleotides are TGTGCCAGCAGCCAGGTCGAGGGGACAGAGACCCAGTACTTC.